This T cell receptor beta chain was identified during a study of OX40 agonist ivuxolimab in advanced cancers. The CDR3 has 15 amino acids. Looked up from germline, CDR1 is SGDLS and CDR2 is YYNGEE. Trimming removed 4 bases at V and 5 bases at J, with 16 bases between. This clone occurred once. The antigen is unknown. General study points: Among the lowest peripheral clonal expansion occurred in 0.1-3.0 mg/kg partial responders. Which antigen the expanded peripheral T cells recognized is unknown. Among some nonresponders, normalized T-cell clonal expansion was also low.

Systemic immunosuppression or a history of autoimmune disease excluded patients. Produced via immunoSEQ multiplex PCR; TCRdb's table is partial and in-frame only. Here the sample spans 65,000 to 100,000 clones, about 85% being singletons. The chain joins TRBV9 to TRBJ2-1; D is unresolved. This material consisted of CD4+ or CD8+ T cells sorted from blood, taken in a trial of the OX40 agonist ivuxolimab. The clonotype comes from an adult with an advanced solid tumor such as melanoma, head and neck, liver or kidney cancer. In DNA form, the CDR3 reads TGTGCCAGCAGCCGAACAGTGCGGATCGACAATGAGCAGTTCTTC. Its protein is CASSRTVRIDNEQFF.